This T cell receptor (beta chain) was recorded in a study of T cell responses to AZD1222 COVID-19 vaccine. Concerning this clone: Antigen: not known.

Libraries were prepared by immunoSEQ multiplex PCR; TCRdb keeps only in-frame clonotypes and omits some of them. The sample lists about 160,000 clones, about 90% occurring once. This CDR3 comprises 20 residues. V lost 1 base and J lost 1; bases outside the gene matches: 11. The germline CDR1 and CDR2 sequences are LGHDT and YNNKEL (reference sequence). Whole-study findings and limits: Donors were chiefly white British, with a greater number of females, and clonal diversity was perhaps underestimated. Researchers report vaccine-associated CD4 TCRs spanning spike, with dominance at 160-218 and 743-854.

The sequence came from an adult who received the AZD1222 COVID-19 vaccine. Sequences were derived from peripheral blood, sampled 28 days after the second AZD1222 dose. The chain combines TRBV3-1 (or the pseudogene TRBV3-2) with TRBJ1-3; TRBD1 matches at 12 bases. The CDR3 sequence: CASSQGIVPGQGASGNTIYF. DNA for the CDR3: TGTGCCAGCAGCCAAGGAATTGTGCCGGGACAGGGGGCATCTGGAAACACCATATATTTT.